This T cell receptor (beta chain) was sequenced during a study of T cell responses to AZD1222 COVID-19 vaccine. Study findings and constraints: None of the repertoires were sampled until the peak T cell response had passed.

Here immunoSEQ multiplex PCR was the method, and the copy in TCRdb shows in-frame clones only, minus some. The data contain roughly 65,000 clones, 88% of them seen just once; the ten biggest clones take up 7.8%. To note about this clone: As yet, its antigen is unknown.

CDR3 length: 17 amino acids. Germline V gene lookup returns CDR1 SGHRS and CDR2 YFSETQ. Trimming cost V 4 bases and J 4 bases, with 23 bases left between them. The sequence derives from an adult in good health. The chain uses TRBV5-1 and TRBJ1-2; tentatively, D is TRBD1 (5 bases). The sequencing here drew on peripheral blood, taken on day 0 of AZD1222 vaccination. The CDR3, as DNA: TGCGCCAGCAGCGCGGCAAAGGACAAACCTTTTCCCTATGGCTACACCTTC. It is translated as CASSAAKDKPFPYGYTF.